This T cell receptor beta chain appears in the sequencing data of a study of tumour-infiltrating T cells in Burkitt lymphoma. Study background: The Burkitt lymphoma cohort spanned all epidemiological subtypes. Survival, overall and progression-free, tracked with productive clonality. Study-wide findings and caveats: Several public clonotypes recurred in numerous Burkitt lymphoma patients.

A few counts support this clone. Its antigen is currently unknown. CDR1 is MNHNY and CDR2 is SVGAGI in the germline V gene (reference sequence). Trimming stripped 5 bases from V and 0 bases from J, with 11 bases between. The CDR3 consists of 14 residues. The protocol was immunoSEQ multiplex PCR, while the TCRdb copy is restricted to in-frame clones and leaves out a portion. The sample includes under 2,500 clones, about 14% of them seen just once. This TCR was recovered from a human donor with Burkitt lymphoma. This rearrangement joins TRBV6-6 to TRBJ2-7; D not certain. Material for sequencing was tumor tissue. The CDR3 region is CASSRTLSSYEQYF. The CDR3 DNA reads TGTGCCAGCAGTCGGACCCTTAGCTCCTACGAGCAGTACTTC.